These 27 T cell receptor beta chains originate from one sample sequenced in a study of shared clonotypes between healthy human individuals. Only in-frame clones appear in the TCRdb table, and some are missing; sequencing was by immunoSEQ multiplex PCR. The profile shows over a million clones, about 98.5% of them singletons. The sequenced material came from naive CD4+ T cells sorted from blood. Subset: CD45RA+ positively selected. The receptor set was obtained from a man aged 25 to 45 in good health.

This rearrangement joins TRBV5-5 to TRBJ2-1; 7 positions agree with TRBD1. After removal of 0 bases from V and 0 bases from J, the junction contained 6 bases not matched to a gene. Germline V gene sequence: CDR1 SGHKS, CDR2 YYEKEE (reference sequence). The CDR3 is 17 residues long. In DNA form, the CDR3 reads TGTGCCAGCAGCTTGGGGCTGGGACAGCACTCCTACAATGAGCAGTTCTTC. Translated: CASSLGLGQHSYNEQFF.

This chain connects TRBV7-3 to TRBJ2-1; 14 nucleotides agree with TRBD2. The germline CDR1 and CDR2 sequences are SGHTA and FQGTGA. V lost 4 bases, J lost 10 bases, and 12 bases stayed unmatched. This CDR3 region has 17 residues. CDR3 loop: CASSSYGGTSGSVEQFF. DNA for the CDR3: TGTGCCAGCAGCTCTTACGGGGGGACTAGCGGGAGTGTAGAGCAGTTCTTC.

V gene TRBV2 combines with J gene TRBJ2-5, with 10 bases fitting TRBD2. Germline V CDR1 and CDR2: SNHLY, FYNNEI. The CDR3 runs 17 residues. Trimming removed 7 bases from V and 0 bases from J; junction bases left unmatched: 11. This CDR3 reads CASKVAGGLGYQETQYF. Here the CDR3 DNA reads TGTGCCAGCAAGGTAGCGGGAGGCCTTGGGTACCAAGAGACCCAGTACTTC.

The rearrangement uses TRBV6-6 and TRBJ2-3; D is unresolved. Germline V gives CDR1 MNHNY, CDR2 SVGAGI (reference sequence). The CDR3 is 13 residues long. V gave up 5 bases and J gave up 2 bases, with 8 bases separating them. The CDR3 is CASSPEVTDTQYF. The CDR3 bases are TGTGCCAGCAGTCCCGAAGTCACAGATACGCAGTATTTT.

This chain links TRBV5-8 with TRBJ2-1; D not certain. V dropped 2 bases and J dropped 2 bases, with 11 bases sitting between them. CDR3 size: 15 residues. The germline CDR1 and CDR2 sequences are SGHTS and YDEGEE. The CDR3 here is CASSFGLGPYNEQFF. In DNA, the CDR3 is TGTGCCAGCAGCTTCGGTTTAGGACCCTACAATGAGCAGTTCTTC. Full variable domain (rest looked up from reference TRBV5-8 and TRBJ2-1): EAGVTQSPTHLIKTRGQQATLRCSPISGHTSVYWYQQALGLGLQFLLWYDEGEERNRGNFPPRFSGRQFPNYSSELNVNALELEDSALYLCASSFGLGPYNEQFFGPGTRLTVL.

This chain uses TRBV5-5 with TRBJ1-4; D is uncertain. This CDR3 has 15 amino acids. V was trimmed by 5 bases and J by 0 bases, leaving 11 bases between them. CDR1 and CDR2 from the germline V gene are SGHKS and YYEKEE (reference sequence). The CDR3 DNA is TGTGCCAGCAGTCGTATCCCATCAACTAATGAAAAACTGTTTTTT. Translating it yields CASSRIPSTNEKLFF. The complete variable domain, with remaining parts taken from reference TRBV5-5 and TRBJ1-4, reads DAGVTQSPTHLIKTRGQQVTLRCSPISGHKSVSWYQQVLGQGPQFIFQYYEKEERGRGNFPDRFSARQFPNYSSELNVNALLLGDSALYLCASSRIPSTNEKLFFGSGTQLSVL.

The chain recombines TRBV29-1 with TRBJ2-1; 7 bases line up with TRBD1. With 4 bases clipped from V and 8 bases from J, the junction kept 17 bases outside the gene matches. The CDR3 spans 16 residues. Germline V gene lookup returns CDR1 SQVTM and CDR2 ANQGSEA. The DNA of the CDR3 is TGCAGCGTTGTAGGCCCAAACAGGGGATCGTTGGATGAGCAGTTCTTC. Residues: CSVVGPNRGSLDEQFF.

The V gene is TRBV6-1, the J gene TRBJ1-1; no reliable D call. Trimming cost V 2 bases and J 4 bases, with 11 bases left between them. The germline V gene has CDR1 MNHNS and CDR2 SASEGT. This CDR3 is built from 14 residues. CDR3 in amino acids: CASSELFRITEAFF. The CDR3 DNA reads TGTGCCAGCAGTGAATTATTCAGAATCACTGAAGCTTTCTTT.

The V call is TRBV28, the J call TRBJ2-7; 10 bases match TRBD2. V lost 6 bases, J lost 7 bases, and 9 bases stayed unmatched. Germline CDR1 reads MDHEN; CDR2 reads SYDVKM. This CDR3 region has 14 residues. This CDR3 is CASRRTSGLREQYF. The DNA of the CDR3 is TGTGCCAGCAGGAGGACTAGCGGACTGCGGGAGCAGTACTTC.

The chain recombines TRBV5-4 with TRBJ2-6; D assignment may be TRBD1 or TRBD2 (6 bases each). The CDR3 length is 16 residues. The V and J ends lost 5 bases and 1 base respectively, with 13 bases between them. Germline loops: CDR1 SGHNT, CDR2 YYREEE (reference sequence). The CDR3 loop reads CASSNGGASGANVLTF. In DNA form, the CDR3 reads TGTGCCAGCAGTAACGGGGGCGCGTCTGGGGCCAACGTCCTGACTTTC.

Written as DNA, the CDR3 is TGTGCCAGCAGTTCCGGGACACTCTACAATGAGCAGTTCTTC. Translated, it gives CASSSGTLYNEQFF. The rearrangement joins TRBV5-6 to TRBJ2-1, with a tentative D call TRBD1 (6 bases). Trimming removed 5 bases at V and 3 bases at J, with 12 bases between. Germline V gives CDR1 SGHDT, CDR2 YYEEEE. The CDR3 runs 14 residues.

This chain's CDR3 is CATSRAMTRHNEQFF. Here the CDR3 DNA reads TGTGCCACCAGCAGAGCCATGACTCGACACAATGAGCAGTTCTTC. The chain employs TRBV15 and TRBJ2-1, with D hard to call. The CDR3 consists of 15 residues. Germline CDR1 and CDR2: LNHNV and YYDKDF (reference sequence). V lost 1 base and J 5 bases, leaving 12 bases between the germline ends. Filled out from reference TRBV15 and TRBJ2-1, the complete variable domain reads DAMVIQNPRYQVTQFGKPVTLSCSQTLNHNVMYWYQQKSSQAPKLLFHYYDKDFNNEADTPDNFQSRRPNTSFCFLDIRSPGLGDTAMYLCATSRAMTRHNEQFFGPGTRLTVL.

This clone was detected once. The chain combines TRBV7-6 with TRBJ2-2, with D tentatively TRBD1 (6 bases). Germline-derived CDR1 and CDR2 are SGHVS and FNYEAQ. The CDR3 has 14 amino acids. The CDR3: CALQGLAGTGELFF. The CDR3 DNA reads as TGTGCTCTTCAGGGGCTAGCCGGCACCGGGGAGCTGTTTTTT.

This chain links TRBV25-1 with TRBJ1-2, with D hard to call. The length of the CDR3 is 11 residues. V shed 2 bases and J shed 6 bases, with 4 bases lying between them. Germline V CDR1 and CDR2: MGHDK, SYGVNS. DNA for the CDR3: TGTGCCAGCAGTGAAATCGATGGCTACACCTTC. The encoded protein is CASSEIDGYTF.

The chain joins TRBV9 to TRBJ2-3, with 7 bases fitting TRBD2. With V trimmed by 5 bases and J by 0 bases, 6 bases remained unmatched. CDR3 length: 15 amino acids. CDR1 and CDR2 (germline): SGDLS, YYNGEE. The CDR3, as DNA: TGTGCCAGCAGGGCAGCGGGGACTAGCACAGATACGCAGTATTTT. As protein: CASRAAGTSTDTQYF.

This clone was picked up one time. J is TRBJ2-1 and V is TRBV10-3; 8 positions match TRBD2. Germline V lookup: CDR1 ENHRY, CDR2 SYGVKD. The CDR3 has 17 amino acids. V was clipped by 5 bases and J by 6 bases; unmatched bases: 15. This CDR3 reads CAISPRPTSGGGNEQFF. CDR3 DNA sequence: TGTGCCATCAGTCCTCGCCCTACTAGCGGAGGGGGCAATGAGCAGTTCTTC.

This clone was recorded only once. The chain carries TRBV30 and TRBJ2-6; D unresolved. The CDR3 totals 13 residues. Deletions cut 5 bases from V and 1 base from J, with 6 bases between. The germline V gene encodes CDR1 GTSNPN and CDR2 SVGIG (reference sequence). The CDR3 nucleotides are TGTGCCTGGTCTGGATCTGGGGCCAACGTCCTGACTTTC. This codes for CAWSGSGANVLTF.

V gene TRBV7-9 combines with J gene TRBJ2-5; no reliable D call. V was clipped by 5 bases and J by 5 bases, with 18 bases between them. The CDR3 is 15 amino acids. Germline loops: CDR1 SEHNR, CDR2 FQNEAQ (reference sequence). DNA for the CDR3: TGTGCCAGCAGCACCCGAGACCCAGGAAGGGAGACCCAGTACTTC. Translating it yields CASSTRDPGRETQYF. The variable domain in full, with the rest retrieved from reference TRBV7-9 and TRBJ2-5, is DTGVSQNPRHKITKRGQNVTFRCDPISEHNRLYWYRQTLGQGPEFLTYFQNEAQLEKSRLLSDRFSAERPKGSFSTLEIQRTEQGDSAMYLCASSTRDPGRETQYFGPGTRLLVL.

The genes are TRBV18 and TRBJ2-2, with D tentatively TRBD2 (6 bases). Germline V gene sequence: CDR1 KGHSH, CDR2 LQKENI. CDR3 length equals 14 residues. The germline V and J ends were trimmed by 4 bases and 4 bases, with 10 bases remaining between them. As DNA, the CDR3 is TGTGCCAGCTCACTCCGGGACTTCACCGGGGAGCTGTTTTTT. Encoded protein: CASSLRDFTGELFF.

This rearrangement joins TRBV30 to TRBJ1-3; 7 bases agree with TRBD1. The CDR3 contains 15 residues. After removal of 3 bases from V and 8 bases from J, the junction contained 13 bases not matched to a gene. Germline CDR1 is GTSNPN and CDR2 is SVGIG (reference sequence). CDR3 amino acids: CAWSRGTAEVDTIYF. The CDR3 DNA is TGTGCCTGGAGCCGGGGGACAGCTGAAGTAGACACCATATATTTT. The full variable domain, in which reference TRBV30 and TRBJ1-3 provide the parts outside the CDR3, is SQTIHQWPATLVQPVGSPLSLECTVEGTSNPNLYWYRQAAGRGLQLLFYSVGIGQISSEVPQNLSASRPQDRQFILSSKKLLLSDSGFYLCAWSRGTAEVDTIYFGEGSWLTVV.

The J gene is TRBJ2-7, the V gene TRBV18; possibly TRBD2 for D (5 bases). Germline CDR1 and CDR2: KGHSH and LQKENI. The CDR3 runs 15 residues. Trimming stripped 2 bases from V and 7 bases from J, with 18 bases between. CDR3 in amino acids: CASSPISKGVGEQYF. The CDR3 bases are TGTGCCAGCTCACCAATCTCCAAGGGAGTAGGTGAGCAGTACTTC.

This chain links TRBV2 with TRBJ1-5, with unresolved D. V dropped 2 bases and J dropped 5 bases, with 10 bases sitting between them. Germline CDR1 SNHLY, CDR2 FYNNEI. The CDR3 is 14 amino acids. CDR3 in amino acids: CASSEQNTYQPQHF. The CDR3 DNA follows: TGTGCCAGCAGTGAACAGAATACCTATCAGCCCCAGCATTTT.

The rearrangement links TRBV7-9 to TRBJ2-6, with D perhaps matching TRBD2 (7 bases). The V and J ends lost 5 bases and 2 bases respectively, with 13 bases between them. The CDR3 contains 16 residues. Germline assignment: CDR1 SEHNR and CDR2 FQNEAQ (reference sequence). The CDR3 reads CASSRSGGPGANVLTF. The CDR3 nucleotides read TGTGCCAGCAGCCGCTCGGGGGGCCCTGGGGCCAACGTCCTGACTTTC.

The chain uses TRBV6-4 and TRBJ2-1, with D hard to call. The CDR3 contains 13 residues. Germline CDR1 reads MRHNA; CDR2 reads SNTAGT. The V end was cut by 0 bases, the J end by 10 bases, with 10 bases between. CDR3 bases: TGTGCCAGCAGTGACTCGATTCGGCCCGAGCAGTTCTTC. Translating gives CASSDSIRPEQFF.

The table lists this clone with a count of one. The chain links TRBV18 to TRBJ2-5; D is ambiguous. Germline lookup yields CDR1 KGHSH and CDR2 LQKENI. The CDR3 has 13 amino acids. V was pared by 5 bases and J by 4 bases, with 11 bases between. CDR3 residues: CASSEQLGETQYF. As DNA, the CDR3 is TGTGCCAGCTCAGAACAGTTGGGAGAGACCCAGTACTTC.

This CDR3 is CASSQDLLAATVRANVLTF. The CDR3 DNA is TGCGCCAGCAGCCAAGACCTACTAGCGGCCACCGTTCGGGCCAACGTCCTGACTTTC. The chain is built from TRBV4-1 and TRBJ2-6, with 8 bases that match TRBD2. J gave up 5 bases and V 0 bases, and 12 bases lay outside the gene matches. CDR1 and CDR2 from the germline V gene are MGHRA and YSYEKL. There are 19 residues in the CDR3.

The rearrangement links TRBV7-2 to TRBJ2-1; TRBD1 matches at 8 bases. CDR3 size: 15 residues. The trim removed 2 bases at V and 12 bases at J, leaving 12 bases unmatched. Germline CDR1 reads SGHTA; CDR2 reads FQGNSA. The CDR3 DNA is TGTGCCAGCAGCTTACGGTCCGGACAGGGAAATCGGCAGTTCTTC. It codes for CASSLRSGQGNRQFF.